This T cell receptor beta chain came from a study of blood T cell repertoires in COVID-19. Study at large: Donors in the United States, Italy and Spain gave samples during acute or convalescent COVID-19.

Study processing details: Cell counts per sample came from amplifying reference gene primers. TCRdb keeps only in-frame clones here, not all; method: immunoSEQ multiplex PCR. D and trimming were read from the DNA, whereas the V and J calls and clone size are those reported in that table. Among under 500,000 clones listed, roughly 91% were seen once. After removal of 3 bases from V and 10 bases from J, the junction contained 12 bases not matched to a gene. CDR1 LNHDA and CDR2 SQIVND come from the germline V gene (reference sequence). This CDR3 has 16 amino acids. The chain recombines TRBV19 with TRBJ1-1; 12 bases align to TRBD1. This receptor was obtained from a woman aged 30 to 39 with acute or convalescent COVID-19. The specimen was peripheral blood. The CDR3 sequence is CASSMGVGTGGGPAFF. The CDR3 DNA follows: TGTGCCAGTAGTATGGGAGTGGGGACAGGGGGCGGGCCAGCTTTCTTT.